This T cell receptor beta chain was identified in a study of T cells in localized non-small cell lung cancer. Study-wide findings and caveats: Among the top 100 tumor clones, a median around 50 appeared in adjacent lung. The study linked higher blood T cell density to longer overall survival.

A remark on this clone: Its antigen remains unidentified.

CDR3 length: 16 amino acids. CDR1 is SGHAT, CDR2 FQNNGV, per germline. V shed 5 bases, J shed 8 bases, and the junction held 14 bases outside the gene matches. The repertoire was sequenced with immunoSEQ multiplex PCR; TCRdb's copy has only in-frame clones and lacks some. The sample carries fewer than 40,000 clones, 85% to 90% recorded once. The receptor was derived from a male donor aged 60 or over with stage III lung adenocarcinoma. The specimen comprised peripheral blood, sampled before any cancer treatment. J is TRBJ2-1 and V is TRBV11-2; 8 nucleotides agree with TRBD1. CDR3: CASSPHRGRSGYEQFF. The CDR3 coding sequence is TGTGCCAGCAGCCCACACAGGGGGAGGTCGGGCTATGAGCAGTTCTTC.